This T cell receptor (beta chain) emerged from a study of blood T cell repertoires in COVID-19. Study-wide background: The study drew acute and convalescent COVID-19 samples from the United States, Italy and Spain. Sources were T cells, B-cell-depleted T cells, or PBMCs; the material itself was cDNA or gDNA.

Per the original data handling: Amplification with reference gene primers provided the estimates of nucleated cell counts. Produced via immunoSEQ multiplex PCR; TCRdb's table is partial and in-frame only. V, J and clone size derive from that table, while D and trimming were established from the DNA sequence. The sample gives about 220,000 clones, around 86% of which show up once; roughly 8% is in the top ten. One Seattle source followed patients from active infection through their disease course. Germline V gives CDR1 LNHDA, CDR2 SQIVND (reference sequence). The CDR3 loop spans 14 amino acids. Trimming at V came to 5 bases and at J to 4 bases, leaving 6 bases not matched to a gene.

The V gene is TRBV19, the J gene TRBJ2-5, with 8 bases that match TRBD1. This clonotype was sampled from an elderly woman with COVID-19, enrolled during active disease. Specimen: peripheral blood. CDR3 in amino acids: CASSSGDRRETQYF. The CDR3 bases are TGTGCCAGTAGTTCCGGGGACAGGAGAGAGACCCAGTACTTC.